This T cell receptor beta chain was observed in a study of shared clonotypes between healthy human individuals. On this clone itself: Its antigen is still unknown.

Study-wide results and caveats: Generally, naive subsets (rather than memory subsets) showed larger estimated richness.

It was across several immunoSEQ plates that each subset's genomic DNA was evenly split. On sorted subsets, replicate PCRs used about 200 ng DNA, or some 28,000 T cell genomes. This table comes from immunoSEQ multiplex PCR, and its TCRdb copy is limited to in-frame clones, with some not included. The sample holds about 2 million clones, roughly 94% seen once. Sequenced material: naive CD4+ T cells sorted from blood. Specified subset: CD45RA+ positively selected. The sequence came from a man aged 18 to 29 in good health.

The CDR3, as DNA: TGTGCCAGCAGTTCCCCAGGAGGTTGGCACAATGAGCAGTTCTTC. Translated, it gives CASSSPGGWHNEQFF. The gene calls are TRBV28 and TRBJ2-1; D perhaps matches TRBD2 (5 bases). Germline values: CDR1 MDHEN, CDR2 SYDVKM. With 4 bases removed from V and 5 bases from J, the gap between germline ends came to 15 bases. The CDR3 consists of 15 residues. Together with reference TRBV28 and TRBJ2-1, the CDR3 gives the full variable domain: DVKVTQSSRYLVKRTGEKVFLECVQDMDHENMFWYRQDPGLGLRLIYFSYDVKMKEKGDIPEGYSVSREKKERFSLILESASTNQTSMYLCASSSPGGWHNEQFFGPGTRLTVL.